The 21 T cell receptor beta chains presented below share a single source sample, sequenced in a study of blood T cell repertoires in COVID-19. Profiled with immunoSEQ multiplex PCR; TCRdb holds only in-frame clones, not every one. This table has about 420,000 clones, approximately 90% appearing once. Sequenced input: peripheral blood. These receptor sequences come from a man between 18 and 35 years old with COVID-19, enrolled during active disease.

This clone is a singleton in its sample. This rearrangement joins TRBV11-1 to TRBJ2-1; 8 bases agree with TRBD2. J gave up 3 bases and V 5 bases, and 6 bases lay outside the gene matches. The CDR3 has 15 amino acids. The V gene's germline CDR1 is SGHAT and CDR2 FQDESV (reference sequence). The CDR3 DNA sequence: TGTGCCAGCAGCCAGAAAGCGGGAGTCTACAATGAGCAGTTCTTC. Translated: CASSQKAGVYNEQFF.

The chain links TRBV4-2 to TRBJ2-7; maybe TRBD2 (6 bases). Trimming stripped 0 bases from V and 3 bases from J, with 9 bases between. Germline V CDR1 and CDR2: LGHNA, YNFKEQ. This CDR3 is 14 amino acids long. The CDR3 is CASSQEREDYEQYF. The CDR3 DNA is TGTGCCAGCAGCCAAGAGCGGGAAGACTACGAGCAGTACTTC.

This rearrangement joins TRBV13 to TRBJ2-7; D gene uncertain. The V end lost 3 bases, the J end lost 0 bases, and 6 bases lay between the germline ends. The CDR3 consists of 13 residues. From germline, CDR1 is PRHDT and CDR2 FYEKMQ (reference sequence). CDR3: CASSFGSSYEQYF. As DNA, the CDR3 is TGTGCCAGCAGCTTTGGCAGCTCCTACGAGCAGTACTTC. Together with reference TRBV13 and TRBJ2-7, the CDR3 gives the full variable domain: AAGVIQSPRHLIKEKRETATLKCYPIPRHDTVYWYQQGPGQDPQFLISFYEKMQSDKGSIPDRFSAQQFSDYHSELNMSSLELGDSALYFCASSFGSSYEQYFGPGTRLTVT.

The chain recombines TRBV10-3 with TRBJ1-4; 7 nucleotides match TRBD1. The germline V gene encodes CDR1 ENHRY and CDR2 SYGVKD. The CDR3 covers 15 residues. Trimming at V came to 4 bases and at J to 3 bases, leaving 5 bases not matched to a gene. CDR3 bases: TGTGCCATCAGTGGGAGTGGGACAGCTAATGAAAAACTGTTTTTT. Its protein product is CAISGSGTANEKLFF.

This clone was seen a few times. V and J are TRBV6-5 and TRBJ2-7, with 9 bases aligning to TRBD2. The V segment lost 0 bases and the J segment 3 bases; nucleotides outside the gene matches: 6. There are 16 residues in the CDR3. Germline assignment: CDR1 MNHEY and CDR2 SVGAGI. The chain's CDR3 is CASSYSGSGGGYEQYF. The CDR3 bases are TGTGCCAGCAGTTACTCCGGTAGCGGGGGAGGCTACGAGCAGTACTTC.

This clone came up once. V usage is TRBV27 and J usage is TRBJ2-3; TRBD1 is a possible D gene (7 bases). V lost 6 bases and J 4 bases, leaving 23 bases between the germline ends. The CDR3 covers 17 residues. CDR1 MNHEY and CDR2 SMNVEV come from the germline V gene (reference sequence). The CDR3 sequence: CASRNGRSRGRSDTQYF. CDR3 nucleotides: TGTGCCAGCAGGAATGGGAGGAGCAGGGGGAGATCAGATACGCAGTATTTT.

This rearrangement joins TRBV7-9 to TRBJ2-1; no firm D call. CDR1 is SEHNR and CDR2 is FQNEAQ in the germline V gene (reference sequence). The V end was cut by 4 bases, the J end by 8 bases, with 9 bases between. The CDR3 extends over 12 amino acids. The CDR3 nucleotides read TGTGCCAGCAGCTCATCTCGGGATGAGCAGTTCTTC. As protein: CASSSSRDEQFF.

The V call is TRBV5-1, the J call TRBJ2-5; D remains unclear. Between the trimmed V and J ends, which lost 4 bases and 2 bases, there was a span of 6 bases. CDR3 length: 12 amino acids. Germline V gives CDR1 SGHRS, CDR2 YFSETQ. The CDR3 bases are TGCGCCAGCAGCGAGAGTCAAGAGACCCAGTACTTC. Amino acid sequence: CASSESQETQYF.

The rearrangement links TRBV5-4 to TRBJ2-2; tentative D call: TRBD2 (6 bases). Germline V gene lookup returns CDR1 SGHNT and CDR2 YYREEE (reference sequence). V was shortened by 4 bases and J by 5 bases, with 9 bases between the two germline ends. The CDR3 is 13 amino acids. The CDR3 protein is CASSLSGTGELFF. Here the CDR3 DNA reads TGTGCCAGCAGCCTTAGCGGAACCGGGGAGCTGTTTTTT. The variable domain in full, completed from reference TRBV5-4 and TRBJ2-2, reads ETGVTQSPTHLIKTRGQQVTLRCSSQSGHNTVSWYQQALGQGPQFIFQYYREEENGRGNFPPRFSGLQFPNYSSELNVNALELDDSALYLCASSLSGTGELFFGEGSRLTVL.

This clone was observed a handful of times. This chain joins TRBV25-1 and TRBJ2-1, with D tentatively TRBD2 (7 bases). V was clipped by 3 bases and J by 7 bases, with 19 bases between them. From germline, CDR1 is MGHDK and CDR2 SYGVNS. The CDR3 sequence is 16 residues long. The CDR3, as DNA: TGTGCCAGCAGTGATTCTAGTCGGGGGGCCAGAAATGAGCAGTTCTTC. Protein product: CASSDSSRGARNEQFF.

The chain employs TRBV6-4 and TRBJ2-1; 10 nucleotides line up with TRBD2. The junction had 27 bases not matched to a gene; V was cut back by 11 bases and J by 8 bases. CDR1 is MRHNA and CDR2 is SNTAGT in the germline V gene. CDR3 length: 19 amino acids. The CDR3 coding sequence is TGTGCCCAGCAAACTAAAGATCAACCCGGGCTAGCGGGAGCGCATGAGCAGTTCTTC. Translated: CAQQTKDQPGLAGAHEQFF.

CDR3 protein: CASSIQAQETQYF. The CDR3 nucleotides read TGTGCCAGTAGTATACAGGCCCAAGAGACCCAGTACTTC. V usage is TRBV19 and J usage is TRBJ2-5; no firm D call. Germline V CDR1 and CDR2: LNHDA, SQIVND (reference sequence). V was cut by 2 bases and J by 1 base, with 5 bases left in between. The CDR3 extends over 13 amino acids.

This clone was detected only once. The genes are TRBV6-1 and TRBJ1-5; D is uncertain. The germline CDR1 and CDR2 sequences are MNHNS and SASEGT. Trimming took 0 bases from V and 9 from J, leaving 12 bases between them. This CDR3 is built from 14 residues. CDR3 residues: CASSEAASLRPQHF. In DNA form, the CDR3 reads TGTGCCAGCAGTGAAGCGGCCAGTTTACGGCCCCAGCATTTT.

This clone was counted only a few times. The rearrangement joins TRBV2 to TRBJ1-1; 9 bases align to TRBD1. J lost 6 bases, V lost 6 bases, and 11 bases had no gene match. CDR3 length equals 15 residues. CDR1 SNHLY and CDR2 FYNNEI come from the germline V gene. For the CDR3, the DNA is TGTGCCAGCAGCCGGAACAGGGGGCGCGGGGCTGAAGCTTTCTTT. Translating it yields CASSRNRGRGAEAFF.

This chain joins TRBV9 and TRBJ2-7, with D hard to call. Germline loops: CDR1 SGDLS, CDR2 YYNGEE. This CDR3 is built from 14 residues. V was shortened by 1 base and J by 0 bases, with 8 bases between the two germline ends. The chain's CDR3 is CASSVSDFSYEQYF. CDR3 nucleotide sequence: TGTGCCAGCAGCGTAAGTGACTTCTCCTACGAGCAGTACTTC.

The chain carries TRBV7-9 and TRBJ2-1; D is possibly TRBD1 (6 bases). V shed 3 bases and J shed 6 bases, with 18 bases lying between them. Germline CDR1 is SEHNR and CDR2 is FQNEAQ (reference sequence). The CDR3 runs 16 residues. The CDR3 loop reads CASSLGIQGLINEQFF. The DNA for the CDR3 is TGTGCCAGCAGCTTGGGGATACAGGGCCTGATCAATGAGCAGTTCTTC.

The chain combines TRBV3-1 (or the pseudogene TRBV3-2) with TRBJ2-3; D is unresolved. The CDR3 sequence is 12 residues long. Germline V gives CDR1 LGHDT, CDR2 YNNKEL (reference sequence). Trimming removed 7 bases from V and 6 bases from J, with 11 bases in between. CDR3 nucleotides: TGTGCCAGCACCCGCGGTGGCGATACGCAGTATTTT. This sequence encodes CASTRGGDTQYF.

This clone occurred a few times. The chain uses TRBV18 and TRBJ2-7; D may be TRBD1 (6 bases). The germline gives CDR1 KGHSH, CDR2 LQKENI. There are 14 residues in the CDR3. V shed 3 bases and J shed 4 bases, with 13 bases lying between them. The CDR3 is CASSPRGSDYEQYF. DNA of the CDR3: TGTGCCAGCTCACCGAGGGGGTCGGATTACGAGCAGTACTTC. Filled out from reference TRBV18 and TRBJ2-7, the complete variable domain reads NAGVMQNPRHLVRRRGQEARLRCSPMKGHSHVYWYRQLPEEGLKFMVYLQKENIIDESGMPKERFSAEFPKEGPSILRIQQVVRGDSAAYFCASSPRGSDYEQYFGPGTRLTVT.

CDR3 protein: CASIAGPGGNTEAFF. The CDR3 bases are TGTGCCAGTATTGCGGGCCCTGGAGGGAACACTGAAGCTTTCTTT. The chain carries TRBV19 and TRBJ1-1, with D hard to call. Germline V lookup: CDR1 LNHDA, CDR2 SQIVND (reference sequence). V was cut by 7 bases and J by 1 base, with 16 bases left in between. This CDR3 contains 15 residues.

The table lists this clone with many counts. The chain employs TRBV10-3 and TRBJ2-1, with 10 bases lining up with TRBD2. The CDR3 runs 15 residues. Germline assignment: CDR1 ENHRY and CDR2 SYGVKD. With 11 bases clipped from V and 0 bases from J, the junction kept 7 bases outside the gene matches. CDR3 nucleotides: TGTGCCGCCGAAGCGGGGGGGGCCTCCTACAATGAGCAGTTCTTC. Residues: CAAEAGGASYNEQFF.

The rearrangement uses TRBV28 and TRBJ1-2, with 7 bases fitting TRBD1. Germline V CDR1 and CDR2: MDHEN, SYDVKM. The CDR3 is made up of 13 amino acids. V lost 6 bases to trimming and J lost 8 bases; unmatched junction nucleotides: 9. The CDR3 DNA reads TGTGCCAGCAGCCGGGAGAGGGGGCGAGGCTACACCTTC. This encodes CASSRERGRGYTF.